The clone carrying this TCR beta chain was counted between two and nine times. This sample stems from a study of spatial heterogeneity in lung cancer. V lost 5 bases and J lost 1, with 15 bases in between. This CDR3 comprises 14 residues. Germline values: CDR1 DFQATT, CDR2 SNEGSKA (reference sequence). Time point described: sample taken at primary tumor resection. Without sorting, whole RNA was sequenced from tumor, nontumor lung or frozen PBMC. TCRdb independently ran MiXCR on the 5' RACE reads; one entry per CDR3 protein. This table holds around 89,000 distinct CDR3 sequences, approximately 12% found once.

The V gene is TRBV20-1, the J gene TRBJ2-7, with a weak D call TRBD1 (5 bases). The material was PBMCs, obtained at surgery. The source of this sequence is a male donor with early-stage non-small cell lung cancer. CDR3 loop: CSASDIADSYEQYF. The CDR3 DNA reads as TGCAGTGCTTCGGACATTGCCGATTCCTACGAGCAGTACTTC.